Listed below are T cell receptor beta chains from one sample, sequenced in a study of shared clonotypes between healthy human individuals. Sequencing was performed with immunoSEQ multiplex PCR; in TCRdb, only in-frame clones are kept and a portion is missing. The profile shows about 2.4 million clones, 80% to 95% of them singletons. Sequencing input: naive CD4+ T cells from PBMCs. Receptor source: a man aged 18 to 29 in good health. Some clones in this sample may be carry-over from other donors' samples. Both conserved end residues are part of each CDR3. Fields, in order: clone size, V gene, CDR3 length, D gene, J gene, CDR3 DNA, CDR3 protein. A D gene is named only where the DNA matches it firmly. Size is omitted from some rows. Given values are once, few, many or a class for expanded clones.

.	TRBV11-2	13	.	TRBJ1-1	TGTGCCAGCAGCTTTACACAGGACACTGAAGCTTTCTTT	CASSFTQDTEAFF
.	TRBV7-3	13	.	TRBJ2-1	TGTGCCAGCAGCTCCTCGACTATGAATGAGCAGTTCTTC	CASSSSTMNEQFF
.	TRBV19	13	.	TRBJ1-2	TGTGCCAGTAGTAAACGGGACTTCTATGGCTACACCTTC	CASSKRDFYGYTF
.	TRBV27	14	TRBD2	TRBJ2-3	TGTGCCAGCAGTGAGAGGACTAGTCGAGATACGCAGTATTTT	CASSERTSRDTQYF
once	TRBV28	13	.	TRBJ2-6	TGTGCCAGCGGCCTGGTTGGGGCCAACGTCCTGACTTTC	CASGLVGANVLTF
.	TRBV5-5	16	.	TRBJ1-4	TGTGCCAGCACCGCCCTGACAGTTGCAACTAATGAAAAACTGTTTTTT	CASTALTVATNEKLFF
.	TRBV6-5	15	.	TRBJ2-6	TGTGCCAGCAGTCGGAAAGGCCCTGGGGCCAACGTCCTGACTTTC	CASSRKGPGANVLTF
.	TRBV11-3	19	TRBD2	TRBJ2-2	TGTGCCAGCAGCTCCCGAGGTGGGGTAGCGGGCGCGAACACCGGGGAGCTGTTTTTT	CASSSRGGVAGANTGELFF
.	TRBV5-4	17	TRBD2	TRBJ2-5	TGTGCCAGCAGCTTGAATCCGGGAGGCGCGGGAAAAGAGACCCAGTACTTC	CASSLNPGGAGKETQYF
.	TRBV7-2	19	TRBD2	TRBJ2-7	TGTGCCAGCAGCTTAGCCAAGTGGGGGACTAGCGGGCACTCCTACGAGCAGTACTTC	CASSLAKWGTSGHSYEQYF
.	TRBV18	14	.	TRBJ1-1	TGTGCCAGCTCACCAGGCAGCGGGGCCACTGAAGCTTTCTTT	CASSPGSGATEAFF
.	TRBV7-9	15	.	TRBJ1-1	TGTGCCAGCAGCTCCGTGTATGGGGTGAACACTGAAGCTTTCTTT	CASSSVYGVNTEAFF
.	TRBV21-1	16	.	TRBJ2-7	TGTGCCAGCAGCAAAGGGGTCAGGGGGCGAACCTACGAGCAGTACTTC	CASSKGVRGRTYEQYF
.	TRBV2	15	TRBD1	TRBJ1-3	TGTGCCAGCAGTGATTCAGGGGGCTCTGGAAACACCATATATTTT	CASSDSGGSGNTIYF
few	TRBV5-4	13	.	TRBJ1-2	TGTGCCAGCAGCTTGCCGCAGGGGCATGGCTACACCTTC	CASSLPQGHGYTF
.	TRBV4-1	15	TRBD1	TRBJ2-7	TGCGCCAGCAGCCAAGACAGGACAGGGGCTTACGAGCAGTACTTC	CASSQDRTGAYEQYF
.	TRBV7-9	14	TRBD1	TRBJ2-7	TGTGCCAGCAGCTTAGCGGACAGGGGGTACGAGCGGTACTTC	CASSLADRGYERYF
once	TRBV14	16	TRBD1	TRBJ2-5	TGTGCCAGCAGCCAATGGGGACAGGGACCATCGGAGACCCAGTACTTC	CASSQWGQGPSETQYF
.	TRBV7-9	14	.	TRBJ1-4	TGTGCCAGCAGCTTTCACGGGGTTAGTGAAAAACTGTTTTTT	CASSFHGVSEKLFF
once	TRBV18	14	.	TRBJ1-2	TGTGCCAGCTCACCTCCCCAGGGTTTACGTGGCTACACCTTC	CASSPPQGLRGYTF
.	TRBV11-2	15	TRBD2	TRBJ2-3	TGTGCCAGCAGCTTAGATAGGGTAGCGGGAGATACGCAGTATTTT	CASSLDRVAGDTQYF
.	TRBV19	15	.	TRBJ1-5	TGTGCCAGTAGTCCAGGGTCCCATAGCAATCAGCCCCAGCATTTT	CASSPGSHSNQPQHF
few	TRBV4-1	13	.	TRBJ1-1	TGCGCCAGCAGCCAAATAAGGAACACTGAAGCTTTCTTT	CASSQIRNTEAFF
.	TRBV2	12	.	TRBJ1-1	TGTGCCAGCACGGCGGGGGTCACTGAAGCTTTCTTT	CASTAGVTEAFF
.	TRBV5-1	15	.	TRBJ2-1	TGCGCCAGCAGCTTGTCAAGGCCCCGACGGAATGAGCAGTTCTTC	CASSLSRPRRNEQFF
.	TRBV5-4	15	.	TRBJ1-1	TGTGCCAGCAGCCCGGACGGTGAGATGAACACTGAAGCTTTCTTT	CASSPDGEMNTEAFF
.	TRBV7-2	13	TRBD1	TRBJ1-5	TGTGCCAGCAGTTCGACAGGGTCTCAGCCCCAGCATTTT	CASSSTGSQPQHF
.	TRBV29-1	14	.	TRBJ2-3	TGCAGCGCCTCAACTGCTTCAGGCACAGATACGCAGTATTTT	CSASTASGTDTQYF
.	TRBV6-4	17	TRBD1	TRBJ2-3	TGTGCCAGCAGAATACAGGGGGACGCCTACTACCCAGATACGCAGTATTTT	CASRIQGDAYYPDTQYF
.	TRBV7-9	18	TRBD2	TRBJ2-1	TGTGCCAGCAGCAAATCGAGTAGCGGGAGGCATATGGGGAATGAGCAGTTCTTC	CASSKSSSGRHMGNEQFF
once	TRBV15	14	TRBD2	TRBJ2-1	TGTGCCACCAGCAGAGATCTAGCGGGAAAAGAGCAGTTCTTC	CATSRDLAGKEQFF
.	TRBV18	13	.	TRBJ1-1	TGTGCCAGCTCAGCGGACGGGAACACTGAAGCTTTCTTT	CASSADGNTEAFF
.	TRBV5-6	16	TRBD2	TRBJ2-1	TGTGCCAGCAGCTTGGATAGCGGGAGGGTCAGGAATGAGCAGTTCTTC	CASSLDSGRVRNEQFF
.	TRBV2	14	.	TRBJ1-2	TGTGCCAGCACCCAGGGCGAGGGCATCTATGGCTACACCTTC	CASTQGEGIYGYTF
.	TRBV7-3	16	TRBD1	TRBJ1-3	TGTGCCAGCAGCTTAGGACAGGTCGGCTCTGGAAACACCATATATTTT	CASSLGQVGSGNTIYF
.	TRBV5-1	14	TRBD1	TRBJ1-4	TGCGCCAGCATTGGACAGGGGGCAAATGAAAAACTGTTTTTT	CASIGQGANEKLFF
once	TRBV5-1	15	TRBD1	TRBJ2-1	TGCGCCAGCAGACCGGGACAGGGCGTCTACAATGAGCAGTTCTTC	CASRPGQGVYNEQFF
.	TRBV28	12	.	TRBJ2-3	TGTGCCAGCAGTTTGCCCGGGGGTACGCAGTATTTT	CASSLPGGTQYF
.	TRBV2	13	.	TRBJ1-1	TGTGCCAGCAGTTCCTTAGGACCGACTGAAGCTTTCTTT	CASSSLGPTEAFF
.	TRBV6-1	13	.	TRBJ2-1	TGTGCCAGCACATTTTCAGGTCCGGGGGAGCAGTTCTTC	CASTFSGPGEQFF
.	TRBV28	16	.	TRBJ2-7	TGTGCCAGCACCTTATCGGACAGCCTTGGCTCCTACGAGCAGTACTTC	CASTLSDSLGSYEQYF
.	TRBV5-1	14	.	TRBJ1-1	TGCGCCAGCGGCCCCGACAGGCCGAACACTGAAGCTTTCTTT	CASGPDRPNTEAFF
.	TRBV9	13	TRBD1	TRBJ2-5	TGTGCCAGCCGTGGACAGGCCCAAGAGACCCAGTACTTC	CASRGQAQETQYF